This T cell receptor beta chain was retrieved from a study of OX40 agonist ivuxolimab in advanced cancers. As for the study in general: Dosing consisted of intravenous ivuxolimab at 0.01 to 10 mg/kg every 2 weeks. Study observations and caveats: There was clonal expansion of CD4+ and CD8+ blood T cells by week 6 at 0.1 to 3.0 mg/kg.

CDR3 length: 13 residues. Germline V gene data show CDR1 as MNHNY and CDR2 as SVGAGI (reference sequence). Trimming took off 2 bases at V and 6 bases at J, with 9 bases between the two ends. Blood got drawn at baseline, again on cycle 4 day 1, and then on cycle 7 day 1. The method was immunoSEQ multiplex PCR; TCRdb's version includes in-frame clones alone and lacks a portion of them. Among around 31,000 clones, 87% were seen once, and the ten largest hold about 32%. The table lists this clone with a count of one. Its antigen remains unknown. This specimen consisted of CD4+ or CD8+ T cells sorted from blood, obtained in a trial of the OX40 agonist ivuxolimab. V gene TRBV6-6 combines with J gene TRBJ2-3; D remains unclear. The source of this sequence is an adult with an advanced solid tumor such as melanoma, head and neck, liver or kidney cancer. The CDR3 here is CASSYHHLDTQYF. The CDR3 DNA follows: TGTGCCAGCAGTTACCACCACCTGGATACGCAGTATTTT.